The present entry profiles one TCR beta chain with its context. The sample belongs to a study of shared clonotypes between healthy human individuals. Naive CD8 cells comprised CD45RO-negative, CCR7-positively selected cells, excluding terminally differentiated effector memory CD45RA+ cells. The donors, healthy adults who were HIV-negative, had experienced no recent acute infections or vaccinations. Germline CDR1 and CDR2: SGDLS and YYNGEE. The CDR3 runs to 16 residues. The V gene end was trimmed by 0 bases and the J gene end by 5 bases; junction bases not matched to a gene: 8. Method: immunoSEQ multiplex PCR; TCRdb's copy keeps in-frame clones and lacks some. Of just over 2,000,000 clones in the sample, about 94% are singletons; the top ten hold roughly 1%.

Sequencing was carried out using naive CD8+ T cells sorted from blood. This receptor was identified in a man younger than 30 in good health. The chain carries TRBV9 and TRBJ2-7; 10 bases line up with TRBD1. In DNA form, the CDR3 reads TGTGCCAGCAGCGTAGGGGGGACAGGGGAAGAGGACGAGCAGTACTTC. It is translated as CASSVGGTGEEDEQYF. Together with reference TRBV9 and TRBJ2-7, the CDR3 gives the full variable domain: DSGVTQTPKHLITATGQRVTLRCSPRSGDLSVYWYQQSLDQGLQFLIQYYNGEERAKGNILERFSAQQFPDLHSELNLSSLELGDSALYFCASSVGGTGEEDEQYFGPGTRLTVT.